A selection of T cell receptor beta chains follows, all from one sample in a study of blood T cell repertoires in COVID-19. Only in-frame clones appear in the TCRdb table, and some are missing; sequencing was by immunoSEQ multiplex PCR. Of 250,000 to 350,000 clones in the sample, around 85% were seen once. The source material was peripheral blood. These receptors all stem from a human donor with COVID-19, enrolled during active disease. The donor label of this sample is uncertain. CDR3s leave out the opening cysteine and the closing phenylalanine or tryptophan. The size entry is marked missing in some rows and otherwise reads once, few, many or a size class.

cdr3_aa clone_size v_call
ASSLEGWGDNEQF - TRBV5-1
ASAPGRGQNSPLH - TRBV18
ASSQDHRGLETQY - TRBV4-2
ASIGDRFYEQY - TRBV28
ASAAARGFSTDTQY - TRBV2
ASRPDRGINEKLF - TRBV28
ASSLAMANTEAF - TRBV7-9
ASTPLAGASDEQF - TRBV19
SVAQMNTEAF - TRBV29-1
ASSFVPEADTQY - TRBV7-2
ASSAHPDRGRYGYT - TRBV6-7
ASSVAPQGFGYNEQF - TRBV9
SVDLAGGLQETQY - TRBV29-1
AWSFTGRKSNEKLF - TRBV30
ASHHRAIPNTEAF - TRBV28
ATDPGQANNQPQH once TRBV10-3
ASSLATVMNTEAF - TRBV7-2
ASRTTTYEQY - TRBV6-6
ASIGFDSSGNTIY - TRBV28
ASSYGTGKDNYGYT - TRBV6-5
ASTTLDRGSNQPQH - TRBV19
ASSLFADRGGNTIY - TRBV28